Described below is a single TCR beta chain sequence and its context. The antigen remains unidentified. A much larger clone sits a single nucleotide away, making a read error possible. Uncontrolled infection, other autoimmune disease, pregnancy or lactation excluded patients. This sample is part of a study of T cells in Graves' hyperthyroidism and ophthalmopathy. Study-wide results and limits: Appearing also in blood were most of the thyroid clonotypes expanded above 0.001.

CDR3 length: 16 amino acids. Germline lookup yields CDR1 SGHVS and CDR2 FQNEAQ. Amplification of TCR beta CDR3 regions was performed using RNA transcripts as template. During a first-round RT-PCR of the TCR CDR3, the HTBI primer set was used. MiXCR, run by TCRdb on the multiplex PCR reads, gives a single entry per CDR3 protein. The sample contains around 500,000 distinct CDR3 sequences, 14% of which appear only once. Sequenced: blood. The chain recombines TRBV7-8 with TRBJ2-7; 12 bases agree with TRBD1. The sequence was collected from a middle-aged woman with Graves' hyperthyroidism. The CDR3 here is CASSPGPGQGAYEQHF. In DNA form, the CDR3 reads TGTGCCAGCAGCCCCGGTCCGGGACAGGGGGCTTACGAGCAGCACTTC.